The 21 T cell receptor beta chains listed next were all sequenced from one sample in a study of blood T cell repertoires in COVID-19. Libraries were prepared by immunoSEQ multiplex PCR; TCRdb keeps only in-frame clonotypes and omits some of them. In the table there are 81,000 or so clones, 75% to 85% of which are singletons. Specimen: peripheral blood. These receptors originate from a man in his forties or fifties with COVID-19, enrolled during active disease.

The genes are TRBV2 and TRBJ2-7; D is ambiguous. This CDR3 comprises 16 residues. Germline CDR1 is SNHLY and CDR2 is FYNNEI. V gave up 1 base and J gave up 1 base, with 14 bases separating them. The CDR3 reads CASSEGSEQLSYEQYF. The DNA for the CDR3 is TGTGCCAGCAGTGAAGGCTCAGAACAGTTATCCTACGAGCAGTACTTC. Full variable domain (remainder filled in from reference TRBV2 and TRBJ2-7): EPEVTQTPSHQVTQMGQEVILRCVPISNHLYFYWYRQILGQKVEFLVSFYNNEISEKSEIFDDQFSVERPDGSNFTLKIRSTKLEDSAMYFCASSEGSEQLSYEQYFGPGTRLTVT.

This clone showed up just once. The J gene is TRBJ2-1, the V gene TRBV3-1 (or the pseudogene TRBV3-2); TRBD2 matches 10 bases. V lost 0 bases, J lost 9 bases, and 5 bases stayed unmatched. CDR3 length equals 15 residues. Germline-derived CDR1 and CDR2 are LGHDT and YNNKEL (reference sequence). The CDR3 bases are TGTGCCAGCAGCCAAGAACCTAGCGGGAGATTTGAGCAGTTCTTC. Its protein product is CASSQEPSGRFEQFF.

The V gene is TRBV20-1, the J gene TRBJ2-5; D may be TRBD1 (6 bases). The length of the CDR3 is 11 residues. CDR1 DFQATT and CDR2 SNEGSKA come from the germline V gene (reference sequence). Trimming stripped 8 bases from V and 7 bases from J, with 14 bases between. The CDR3 DNA reads as TGCAGTTTCGGGCAGGGGAGGACCCAGTACTTC. Its translation is CSFGQGRTQYF.

This clone has just a few counts. The chain is built from TRBV6-5 and TRBJ1-5, with D possibly being TRBD1 (5 bases). Germline values: CDR1 MNHEY, CDR2 SVGAGI. Deletions cut 2 bases from V and 4 bases from J, with 12 bases between. This CDR3 has 15 residues. The CDR3 sequence: CASSYQWGGNQPQHF. CDR3 nucleotide sequence: TGTGCCAGCAGTTACCAGTGGGGGGGAAATCAGCCCCAGCATTTT.

The chain uses TRBV14 and TRBJ1-6; D not resolved. V shed 4 bases and J shed 7 bases, with 14 bases lying between them. The germline CDR1 and CDR2 sequences are SGHDN and FVKESK. The CDR3 extends over 15 amino acids. CDR3: CASSPPGLQNSPLHF. The CDR3 region has the DNA TGTGCCAGCAGCCCGCCGGGTCTACAAAATTCACCCCTCCACTTT.

The chain is built from TRBV7-9 and TRBJ1-4; the match to TRBD1 covers 9 bases. Germline CDR1 reads SEHNR; CDR2 reads FQNEAQ (reference sequence). V lost 0 bases, J lost 8 bases, and 1 base stayed unmatched. This CDR3 comprises 14 residues. The CDR3 here is CASSLAGTGEKLFF. The CDR3 nucleotides read TGTGCCAGCAGCTTAGCCGGGACAGGGGAAAAACTGTTTTTT.

The sample holds a few counts of this clone. V and J are TRBV5-1 and TRBJ1-6; tentatively, D is TRBD1 (6 bases). CDR1 and CDR2 from the germline V gene are SGHRS and YFSETQ. V lost 4 bases to trimming and J lost 7 bases, with 12 bases between them. This CDR3 is 14 amino acids long. The CDR3 reads CASSTEGVNSPLHF. The CDR3 bases are TGCGCCAGCAGCACCGAGGGGGTAAATTCACCCCTCCACTTT. Drawing the rest from reference TRBV5-1 and TRBJ1-6, the complete variable domain is KAGVTQTPRYLIKTRGQQVTLSCSPISGHRSVSWYQQTPGQGLQFLFEYFSETQRNKGNFPGRFSGRQFSNSRSEMNVSTLELGDSALYLCASSTEGVNSPLHFGNGTRLTVT.

This clone was observed a single time. This chain links TRBV7-9 with TRBJ2-7; 9 bases line up with TRBD2. V lost 2 bases to trimming and J lost 4 bases; unmatched junction nucleotides: 6. Germline V gives CDR1 SEHNR, CDR2 FQNEAQ (reference sequence). This CDR3 spans 15 amino acids. The CDR3 DNA is TGTGCCAGCAGCTTAATGCCTAGCGGGAAGTACGAGCAGTACTTC. Translation: CASSLMPSGKYEQYF.

The rearrangement uses TRBV29-1 and TRBJ1-1; D not certain. There are 9 residues in the CDR3. The germline CDR1 and CDR2 sequences are SQVTM and ANQGSEA. Trimming left V 7 bases short and J 6 bases short, with 6 bases between. In nucleotides, the CDR3 is TGCAGCGCCTTCCCTGAAGCTTTCTTT. Residues: CSAFPEAFF.

This clone was counted a single time. J is TRBJ2-1 and V is TRBV20-1, with D perhaps TRBD2 (5 bases). Germline-derived CDR1 and CDR2 are DFQATT and SNEGSKA (reference sequence). This CDR3 has 12 residues. Trimming cost V 3 bases and J 10 bases, with 13 bases left between them. CDR3 bases: TGCAGTGCTAGTACACGCACGGGGGAGCAGTTCTTC. As protein: CSASTRTGEQFF.

The rearrangement links TRBV19 to TRBJ1-5; the match to TRBD1 covers 8 bases. This CDR3 has 16 amino acids. With 6 bases clipped from V and 6 bases from J, the junction kept 13 bases outside the gene matches. Germline CDR1 reads LNHDA; CDR2 reads SQIVND (reference sequence). CDR3 bases: TGTGCCAGTAGGACAGGGGATGTGAGCTCGGGTCAGCCCCAGCATTTT. Its protein product is CASRTGDVSSGQPQHF.

This clone has a handful of counts. The chain employs TRBV12-3 or TRBV12-4 and TRBJ1-1; D is undetermined. The CDR3 loop spans 13 amino acids. Between the trimmed V and J ends, which lost 6 bases and 11 bases, there was a span of 19 bases. Here the CDR3 reads CASSLLSAGRAFF. The CDR3, as DNA: TGTGCCAGCAGCCTTTTGTCCGCCGGGAGGGCTTTCTTT.

J is TRBJ2-1 and V is TRBV4-3, with TRBD2 identical over 7 bases. The CDR3 is 15 amino acids. CDR1 and CDR2 from the germline V gene are LGHNA and YSLEER. V was clipped by 0 bases and J by 4 bases; unmatched bases: 3. The CDR3 loop is CASSQDGLEYNEQFF. The CDR3 nucleotides are TGCGCCAGCAGCCAAGATGGACTAGAGTACAATGAGCAGTTCTTC.

The chain carries TRBV12-3 or TRBV12-4 and TRBJ2-5, with D uncertain. With 5 bases removed from V and 6 bases from J, the gap between germline ends came to 4 bases. The CDR3 is 10 amino acids. CDR3 amino acids: CASSAQTQYF. In DNA, the CDR3 is TGTGCCAGCAGTGCGCAGACCCAGTACTTC.

This chain joins TRBV28 and TRBJ1-6; a possible D gene is TRBD1 (6 bases). This CDR3 is 14 amino acids long. Germline CDR1 and CDR2: MDHEN and SYDVKM. Trimming took 6 bases from V and 9 from J, leaving 15 bases between them. Here the CDR3 reads CASRSTGSASPLHF. The CDR3 DNA follows: TGTGCCAGCAGATCTACAGGGTCGGCTTCACCCCTCCACTTT.

This chain connects TRBV6-2 or TRBV6-3 to TRBJ2-5, with D perhaps matching TRBD2 (5 bases). Germline lookup yields CDR1 MNHEY and CDR2 SVGEGT. The CDR3 runs to 15 residues. Trimming took off 0 bases at V and 4 bases at J, with 12 bases between the two ends. In nucleotides, the CDR3 is TGTGCCAGCAGTTACTCTTTGGGCGCGGGAGAGACCCAGTACTTC. Its translation is CASSYSLGAGETQYF.

The chain links TRBV4-2 to TRBJ2-1; 11 bases line up with TRBD2. The CDR3 is 16 residues long. After removal of 3 bases from V and 4 bases from J, the junction contained 5 bases not matched to a gene. The germline CDR1 and CDR2 sequences are LGHNA and YNFKEQ. CDR3 nucleotide sequence: TGTGCCAGCAGCCAGGAGCTAGCGGGAGGATACAATGAGCAGTTCTTC. Residues: CASSQELAGGYNEQFF.

The rearrangement links TRBV9 to TRBJ2-2; D not resolved. The V end was cut by 2 bases, the J end by 5 bases, with 4 bases between. Germline assignment: CDR1 SGDLS and CDR2 YYNGEE. The CDR3 runs 12 residues. The CDR3 loop is CASSVRTGELFF. The CDR3, as DNA: TGTGCCAGCAGCGTCCGGACCGGGGAGCTGTTTTTT.

The CDR3 DNA follows: TGTGCCAGCTCACCTACCGGGACAGGGAATCATGAGCAGTTCTTC. This codes for CASSPTGTGNHEQFF. J is TRBJ2-1 and V is TRBV18; 9 bases line up with TRBD1. The CDR3 is made up of 15 amino acids. The germline CDR1 and CDR2 sequences are KGHSH and LQKENI. V shed 3 bases, J shed 8 bases, and the junction held 8 bases outside the gene matches.

V is TRBV5-4 and J is TRBJ2-1; 8 bases match TRBD1. Trimming took 0 bases from V and 6 from J; bases not matched to a gene: 5. The CDR3 consists of 15 residues. Germline assignment: CDR1 SGHNT and CDR2 YYREEE (reference sequence). The CDR3 DNA sequence: TGTGCCAGCAGCTTGGGTGGACAGGGCGGCAATGAGCAGTTCTTC. Residues: CASSLGGQGGNEQFF.

The chain has TRBV7-3 and TRBJ2-2; 7 bases fit TRBD1. V trimming: 4 bases; J trimming: 6 bases; junction bases outside the gene matches: 5. CDR3 length: 14 residues. Germline V lookup: CDR1 SGHTA, CDR2 FQGTGA. CDR3 in DNA: TGTGCCAGCAGCTCATTGACAGGGTCCGGGGAGCTGTTTTTT. This codes for CASSSLTGSGELFF.